A few counts support the clone carrying this T cell receptor (beta chain). The record originates from a study of T cells after posttransplantation cyclophosphamide. Profiled with immunoSEQ multiplex PCR; TCRdb holds only in-frame clones, not every one. The sample is made up of some 37,000 clones, none counted only once. Germline V gives CDR1 SGHRS, CDR2 YFSETQ. The CDR3 runs to 16 residues. The TCR originated in a girl under 18 in good health, CMV-negative, and a related stem cell transplant donor. The chain links TRBV5-1 to TRBJ2-5, with TRBD1 matching over 9 bases. The closer fit of TRBJ2-7 to the DNA end suggests the J call may be wrong. Sequencing was carried out using PBMCs. CDR3 DNA: TGCGCCAGCAGCTCGGGACAGGGTGGACGGTCCGGCGAGCAGTACTTC. The encoded protein is CASSSGQGGRSGEQYF.